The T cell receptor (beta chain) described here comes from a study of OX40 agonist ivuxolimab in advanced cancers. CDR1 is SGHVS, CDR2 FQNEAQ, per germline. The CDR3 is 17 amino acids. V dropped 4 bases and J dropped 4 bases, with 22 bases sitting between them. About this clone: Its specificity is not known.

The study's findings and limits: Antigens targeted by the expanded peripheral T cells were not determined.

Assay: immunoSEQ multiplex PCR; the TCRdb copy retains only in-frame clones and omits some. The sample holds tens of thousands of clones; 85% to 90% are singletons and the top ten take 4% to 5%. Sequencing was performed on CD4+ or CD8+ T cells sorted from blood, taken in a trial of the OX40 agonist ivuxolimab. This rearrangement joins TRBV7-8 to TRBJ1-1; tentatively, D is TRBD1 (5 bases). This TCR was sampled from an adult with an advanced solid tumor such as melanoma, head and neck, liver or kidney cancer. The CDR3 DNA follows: TGTGCCAGCAGCTCCCCTCCCCGACGACAGCTCCTCACTGAAGCTTTCTTT. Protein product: CASSSPPRRQLLTEAFF.